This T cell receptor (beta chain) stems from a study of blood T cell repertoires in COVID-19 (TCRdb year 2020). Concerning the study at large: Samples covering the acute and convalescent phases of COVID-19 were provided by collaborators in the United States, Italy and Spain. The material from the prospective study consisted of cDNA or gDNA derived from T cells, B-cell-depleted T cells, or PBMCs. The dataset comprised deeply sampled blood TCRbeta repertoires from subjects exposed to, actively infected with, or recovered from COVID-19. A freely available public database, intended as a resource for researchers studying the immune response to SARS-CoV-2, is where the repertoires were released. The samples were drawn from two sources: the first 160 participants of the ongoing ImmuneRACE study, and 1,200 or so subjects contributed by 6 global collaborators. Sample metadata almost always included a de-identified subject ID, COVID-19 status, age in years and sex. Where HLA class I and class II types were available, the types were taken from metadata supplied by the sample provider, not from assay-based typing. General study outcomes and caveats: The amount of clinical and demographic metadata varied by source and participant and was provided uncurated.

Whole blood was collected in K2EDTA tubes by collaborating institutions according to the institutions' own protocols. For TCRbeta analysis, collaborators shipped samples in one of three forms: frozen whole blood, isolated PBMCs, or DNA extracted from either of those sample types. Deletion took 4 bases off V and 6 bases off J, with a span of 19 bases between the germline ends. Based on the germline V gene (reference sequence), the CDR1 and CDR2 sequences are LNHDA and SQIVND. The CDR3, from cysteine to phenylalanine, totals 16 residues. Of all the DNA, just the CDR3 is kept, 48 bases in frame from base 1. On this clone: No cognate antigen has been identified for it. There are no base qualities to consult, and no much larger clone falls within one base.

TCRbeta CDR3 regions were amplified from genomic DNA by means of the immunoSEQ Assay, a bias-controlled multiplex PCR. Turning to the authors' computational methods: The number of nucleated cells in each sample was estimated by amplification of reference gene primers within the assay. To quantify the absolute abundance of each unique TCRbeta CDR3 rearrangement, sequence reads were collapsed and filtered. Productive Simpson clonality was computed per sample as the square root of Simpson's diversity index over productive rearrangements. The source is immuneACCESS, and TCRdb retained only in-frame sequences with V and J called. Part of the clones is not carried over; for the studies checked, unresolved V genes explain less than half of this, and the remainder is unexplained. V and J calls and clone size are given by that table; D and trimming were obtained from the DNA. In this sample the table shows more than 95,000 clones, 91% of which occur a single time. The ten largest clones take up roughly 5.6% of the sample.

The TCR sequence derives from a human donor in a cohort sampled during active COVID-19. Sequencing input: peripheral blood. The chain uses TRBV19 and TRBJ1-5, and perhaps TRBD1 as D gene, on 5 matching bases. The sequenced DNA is TGTGCCAGTAGTAGGTGGACAAGTTTAGAGAGTCAGCCCCAGCATTTT. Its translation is CASSRWTSLESQPQHF.